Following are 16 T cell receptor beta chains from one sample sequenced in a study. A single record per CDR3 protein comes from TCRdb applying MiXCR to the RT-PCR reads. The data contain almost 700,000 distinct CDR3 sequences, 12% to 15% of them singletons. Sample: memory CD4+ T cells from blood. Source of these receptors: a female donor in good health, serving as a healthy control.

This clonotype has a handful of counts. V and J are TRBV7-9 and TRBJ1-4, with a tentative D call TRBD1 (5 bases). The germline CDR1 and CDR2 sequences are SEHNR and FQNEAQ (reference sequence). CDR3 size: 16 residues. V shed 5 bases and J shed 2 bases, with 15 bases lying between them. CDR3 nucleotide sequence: TGTGCCAGCAGCCCCGAAGGGGCCGGCACTAATGAAAAACTGTTTTTT. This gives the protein CASSPEGAGTNEKLFF.

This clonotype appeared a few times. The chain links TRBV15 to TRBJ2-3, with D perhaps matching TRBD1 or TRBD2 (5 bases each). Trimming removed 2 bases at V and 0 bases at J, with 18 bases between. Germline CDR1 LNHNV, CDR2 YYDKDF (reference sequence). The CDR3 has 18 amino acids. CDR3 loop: CATSRKGWGFSSTDTQYF. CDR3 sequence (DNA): TGTGCCACCAGCAGAAAGGGATGGGGGTTCTCAAGCACAGATACGCAGTATTTT.

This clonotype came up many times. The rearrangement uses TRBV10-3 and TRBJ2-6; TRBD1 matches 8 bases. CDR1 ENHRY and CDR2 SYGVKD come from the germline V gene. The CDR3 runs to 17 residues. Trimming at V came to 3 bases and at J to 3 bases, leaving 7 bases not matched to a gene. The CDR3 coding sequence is TGTGCCATCAGTGAAATCGCAGGGGGCGGTGGGGCCAACGTCCTGACTTTC. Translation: CAISEIAGGGGANVLTF.

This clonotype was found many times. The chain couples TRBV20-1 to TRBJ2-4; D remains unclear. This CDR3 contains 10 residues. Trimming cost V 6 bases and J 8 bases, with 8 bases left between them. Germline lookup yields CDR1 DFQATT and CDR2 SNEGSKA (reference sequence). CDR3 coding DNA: TGCAGTGCCCCCCGGGACATTCAGTACTTC. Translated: CSAPRDIQYF.

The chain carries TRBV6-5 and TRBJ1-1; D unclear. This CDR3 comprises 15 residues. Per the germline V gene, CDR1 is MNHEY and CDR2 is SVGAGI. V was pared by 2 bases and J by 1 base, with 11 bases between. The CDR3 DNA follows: TGTGCCAGCAGTTACGATTGGGGAAGGAACACTGAAGCTTTCTTT. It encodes CASSYDWGRNTEAFF.

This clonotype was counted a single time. The CDR3 region is CASTRTGFYGYTF. The CDR3 nucleotides read TGTGCCAGCACCAGAACAGGGTTCTATGGCTACACCTTC. The rearrangement links TRBV28 to TRBJ1-2; D may be TRBD1 (6 bases). Per the germline V gene, CDR1 is MDHEN and CDR2 is SYDVKM. CDR3 length equals 13 residues. V was trimmed by 7 bases and J by 4 bases, leaving 13 bases between them.

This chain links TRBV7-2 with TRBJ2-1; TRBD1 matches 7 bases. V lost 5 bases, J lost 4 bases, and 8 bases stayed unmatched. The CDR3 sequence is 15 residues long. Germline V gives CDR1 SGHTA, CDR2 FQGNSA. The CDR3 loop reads CASSVDRVAYNEQFF. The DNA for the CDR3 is TGTGCCAGCAGCGTAGACAGGGTAGCGTACAATGAGCAGTTCTTC.

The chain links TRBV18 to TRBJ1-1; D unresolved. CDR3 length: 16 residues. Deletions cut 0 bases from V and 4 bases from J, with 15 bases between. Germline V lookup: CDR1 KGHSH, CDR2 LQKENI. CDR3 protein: CASSPPVIGWATEAFF. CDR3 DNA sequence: TGTGCCAGCTCACCACCGGTGATAGGGTGGGCCACTGAAGCTTTCTTT.

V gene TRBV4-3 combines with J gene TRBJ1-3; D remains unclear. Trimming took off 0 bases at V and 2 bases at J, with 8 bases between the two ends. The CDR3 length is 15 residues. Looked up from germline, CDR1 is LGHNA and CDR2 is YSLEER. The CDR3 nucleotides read TGCGCCAGCAGCCAAGATTTCGGAACTGGAAACACCATATATTTT. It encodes CASSQDFGTGNTIYF.

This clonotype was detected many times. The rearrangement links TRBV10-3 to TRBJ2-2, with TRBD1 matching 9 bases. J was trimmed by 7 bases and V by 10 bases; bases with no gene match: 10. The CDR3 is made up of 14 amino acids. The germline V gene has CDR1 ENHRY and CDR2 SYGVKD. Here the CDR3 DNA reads TGTGCCACCCGGACAGGGGTATACGGCGGGGAGCTGTTTTTT. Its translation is CATRTGVYGGELFF.

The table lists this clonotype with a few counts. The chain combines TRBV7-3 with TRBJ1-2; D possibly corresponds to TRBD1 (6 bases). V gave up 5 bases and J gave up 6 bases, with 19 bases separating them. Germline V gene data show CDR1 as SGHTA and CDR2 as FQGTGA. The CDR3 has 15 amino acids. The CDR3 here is CASSPGGGGLDGYTF. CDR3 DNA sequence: TGTGCCAGCAGCCCTGGGGGAGGGGGGCTAGATGGCTACACCTTC.

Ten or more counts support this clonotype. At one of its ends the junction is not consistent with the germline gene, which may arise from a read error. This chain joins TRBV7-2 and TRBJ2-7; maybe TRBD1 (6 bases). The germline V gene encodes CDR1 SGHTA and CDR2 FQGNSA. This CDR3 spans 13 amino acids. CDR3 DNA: TGCGCCAGCAGCTTAGACAGGTCCTACGAGCAGTACTTC. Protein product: CASSLDRSYEQYF.

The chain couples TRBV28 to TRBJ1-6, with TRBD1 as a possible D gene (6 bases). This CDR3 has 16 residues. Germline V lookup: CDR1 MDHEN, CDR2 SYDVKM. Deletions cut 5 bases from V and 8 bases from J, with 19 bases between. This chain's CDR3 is CASSRIPQGWDSPLHF. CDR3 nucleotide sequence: TGTGCCAGCAGTAGGATCCCGCAGGGGTGGGATTCACCCCTCCACTTT.

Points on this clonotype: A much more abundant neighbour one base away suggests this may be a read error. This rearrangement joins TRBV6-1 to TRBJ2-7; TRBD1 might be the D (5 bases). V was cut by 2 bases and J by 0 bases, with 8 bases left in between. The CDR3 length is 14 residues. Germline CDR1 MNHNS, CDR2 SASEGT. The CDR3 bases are TGTGCCAGCAGTGAATGGGGCAACTCCTACGAGCAGTACTTC. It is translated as CASSEWGNSYEQYF.

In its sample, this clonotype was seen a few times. CDR3 region: CATDPLGGIGAQYF. The CDR3 DNA sequence: TGTGCCACCGATCCCCTAGGGGGAATTGGGGCCCAGTACTTC. The chain uses TRBV25-1 and TRBJ2-5; tentatively, D is TRBD1 (6 bases). The CDR3 length is 14 residues. V was shortened by 10 bases and J by 9 bases, with 24 bases between the two germline ends. Per germline, CDR1 MGHDK and CDR2 SYGVNS.

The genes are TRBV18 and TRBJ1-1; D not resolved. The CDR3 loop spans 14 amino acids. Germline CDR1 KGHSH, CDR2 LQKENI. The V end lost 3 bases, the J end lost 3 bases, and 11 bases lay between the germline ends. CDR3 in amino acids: CASSPNGLHTEAFF. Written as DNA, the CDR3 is TGTGCCAGCTCACCGAACGGGCTACACACTGAAGCTTTCTTT.